This T cell receptor beta chain was recovered during a study of T cell responses to AZD1222 COVID-19 vaccine. In the study overall: Whether given at about 4 or about 12 weeks, second doses were pooled. Findings and limits, study-wide: Without day 14 samples, only post-peak T cell repertoires were studied. A mostly white British donor set with more females was recruited, and clonal diversity was possibly underestimated. Just a handful of AZD1222 recipients were seropositive at baseline.

TCRdb keeps only in-frame clones here, not all; method: immunoSEQ multiplex PCR. The sample has about 100,000 clones; about 87% are singletons. Germline V CDR1 and CDR2: SGHNT, YYREEE (reference sequence). This CDR3 region has 15 residues. With 4 bases clipped from V and 8 bases from J, the junction kept 13 bases outside the gene matches. About this clone: Its antigen is not known.

The clonotype was recovered from an adult in good health. The chain joins TRBV5-4 to TRBJ1-2, with TRBD1 matching over 8 bases. The sequencing here drew on peripheral blood, taken on day 0 of AZD1222 vaccination. The DNA of the CDR3 is TGTGCCAGCAGCCCCGGAACAGGGGGGGTTCGGGGCTACACCTTC. Its protein product is CASSPGTGGVRGYTF.